The 19 T cell receptor beta chains given below trace back to one sample, sequenced in a study of blood T cell repertoires in COVID-19. The protocol was immunoSEQ multiplex PCR, while the TCRdb copy is restricted to in-frame clones and leaves out a portion. The sample carries fewer than 10,000 clones, less than 90% recorded once. Sequences were obtained from peripheral blood. These receptors all stem from a man aged 60 to 69 with acute or convalescent COVID-19.

The J gene is TRBJ1-1, the V gene TRBV10-3; TRBD1 aligns across 7 bases. The germline V gene has CDR1 ENHRY and CDR2 SYGVKD. V was pared by 2 bases and J by 4 bases, with 4 bases of the junction left unmatched. This CDR3 has 14 residues. The CDR3, as DNA: TGTGCCATCAGTGAGGTCAACAGGGGCACTGAAGCTTTCTTT. It translates to CAISEVNRGTEAFF.

The chain is built from TRBV2 and TRBJ1-2, with a tentative D call TRBD1 (6 bases). From germline, CDR1 is SNHLY and CDR2 FYNNEI. V dropped 6 bases and J dropped 6 bases, with 14 bases sitting between them. This CDR3 is built from 13 residues. CDR3 DNA: TGTGCCAGCAGGGTCCAGGGGCCGAATGGCTACACCTTC. As protein: CASRVQGPNGYTF. Drawing the rest from reference TRBV2 and TRBJ1-2, the complete variable domain is EPEVTQTPSHQVTQMGQEVILRCVPISNHLYFYWYRQILGQKVEFLVSFYNNEISEKSEIFDDQFSVERPDGSNFTLKIRSTKLEDSAMYFCASRVQGPNGYTFGSGTRLTVV.

V and J are TRBV6-5 and TRBJ2-1; D gene uncertain. V was clipped by 6 bases and J by 0 bases, with 9 bases between them. The CDR3 is 14 residues long. The germline V gene has CDR1 MNHEY and CDR2 SVGAGI. Here the CDR3 DNA reads TGTGCCAGCAGACGAAGGAGCTCCTACAATGAGCAGTTCTTC. It yields the protein CASRRRSSYNEQFF.

The rearrangement joins TRBV28 to TRBJ1-2; D unclear. The V gene's germline CDR1 is MDHEN and CDR2 SYDVKM. The CDR3 has 12 residues. V dropped 2 bases and J dropped 9 bases, with 10 bases sitting between them. CDR3 residues: CASSLDTHSYTF. The CDR3 region has the DNA TGTGCCAGCAGTTTAGATACCCACAGCTACACCTTC.

This clone has just one count. This rearrangement joins TRBV5-6 to TRBJ1-2; 9 bases agree with TRBD1. Looked up from germline, CDR1 is SGHDT and CDR2 is YYEEEE. Trimming at V came to 3 bases and at J to 4 bases, leaving 16 bases not matched to a gene. This CDR3 has 18 residues. Written as DNA, the CDR3 is TGTGCCAGCAGCTCAACCGGACAGGGGCAACCCACCCTCTATGGCTACACCTTC. Translating it yields CASSSTGQGQPTLYGYTF.

The rearrangement joins TRBV24-1 to TRBJ1-2; no firm D call. This CDR3 is built from 12 residues. With 4 bases removed from V and 7 bases from J, the gap between germline ends came to 9 bases. Germline V gene data show CDR1 as KGHDR and CDR2 as SFDVKD. CDR3 sequence reads: CATSDPISGYTF. The CDR3 nucleotides are TGTGCCACCAGTGACCCAATTAGTGGCTACACCTTC.

V and J are TRBV7-2 and TRBJ2-1; D perhaps matches TRBD1 (5 bases). The V and J ends lost 6 bases and 6 bases respectively, with 15 bases between them. CDR1 and CDR2 from the germline V gene are SGHTA and FQGNSA. CDR3 size: 14 residues. The chain's CDR3 is CASSVGWTINEQFF. CDR3 coding DNA: TGTGCCAGCAGTGTAGGGTGGACAATCAATGAGCAGTTCTTC. Full variable domain (missing parts from reference TRBV7-2 and TRBJ2-1): GAGVSQSPSNKVTEKGKDVELRCDPISGHTALYWYRQSLGQGLEFLIYFQGNSAPDKSGLPSDRFSAERTGGSVSTLTIQRTQQEDSAVYLCASSVGWTINEQFFGPGTRLTVL.

V usage is TRBV4-1 and J usage is TRBJ1-2; D possibly corresponds to TRBD1 (5 bases). This CDR3 comprises 15 residues. Looked up from germline, CDR1 is MGHRA and CDR2 is YSYEKL. V lost 1 base and J 3 bases, leaving 12 bases between the germline ends. CDR3 DNA sequence: TGCGCCAGCAGCCAAGTGTTTGGGGCAGACTATGGCTACACCTTC. This gives the protein CASSQVFGADYGYTF.

V usage is TRBV7-2 and J usage is TRBJ1-5; 7 bases match TRBD1. CDR1 is SGHTA, CDR2 FQGNSA, per germline. The V segment lost 2 bases and the J segment 4 bases; nucleotides outside the gene matches: 8. The CDR3 consists of 16 residues. DNA for the CDR3: TGTGCCAGCAGCTTAACCCCCGGGACAGAGAATCAGCCCCAGCATTTT. Translated, it gives CASSLTPGTENQPQHF.

The rearrangement links TRBV7-9 to TRBJ2-3; tentatively, D is TRBD1 (6 bases). Germline V gene sequence: CDR1 SEHNR, CDR2 FQNEAQ (reference sequence). The CDR3 contains 16 residues. V shed 2 bases and J shed 0 bases, with 12 bases lying between them. CDR3 region: CASSLSRTVSTDTQYF. DNA of the CDR3: TGTGCCAGCAGCTTATCTAGGACAGTAAGCACAGATACGCAGTATTTT.

This sequence joins TRBV7-2 and TRBJ1-1, with D maybe TRBD1 (5 bases). CDR1 is SGHTA, CDR2 FQGNSA, per germline. With 10 bases removed from V and 2 bases from J, the gap between germline ends came to 17 bases. The CDR3 is 14 amino acids. The CDR3 coding sequence is TGTGCCACCAGGAACAGGAGAAGCAACACTGAAGCTTTCTTT. This codes for CATRNRRSNTEAFF.

Only a few counts were recorded for this clone. This chain joins TRBV7-8 and TRBJ2-3; D perhaps matches TRBD2 (5 bases). V dropped 0 bases and J dropped 1 base, with 8 bases sitting between them. CDR1 and CDR2 from the germline V gene are SGHVS and FQNEAQ. The CDR3 covers 15 residues. DNA of the CDR3: TGTGCCAGCAGCTTAGCGGGAGCGGGCACAGATACGCAGTATTTT. Protein: CASSLAGAGTDTQYF.

This clone appeared a single time. This chain joins TRBV6-5 and TRBJ1-2; D gene ambiguous. This CDR3 has 15 residues. V lost 6 bases and J 5 bases, leaving 19 bases between the germline ends. Germline CDR1 is MNHEY and CDR2 is SVGAGI. CDR3 in DNA: TGTGCCAGCAGCGATCAGGTGGTAAGGCCATATGGCTACACCTTC. This encodes CASSDQVVRPYGYTF.

This clone was seen a single time. This sequence joins TRBV29-1 and TRBJ1-2; D is ambiguous. V gave up 4 bases and J gave up 0 bases, with 6 bases separating them. The CDR3 consists of 12 residues. Germline-derived CDR1 and CDR2 are SQVTM and ANQGSEA. CDR3 region: CSVVGANYGYTF. The CDR3 coding sequence is TGCAGCGTTGTGGGAGCTAACTATGGCTACACCTTC.

This clone showed up just once. In nucleotides, the CDR3 is TGTGCAAGTCGCTTAGCGGTGACAGAAAATCTGAACACTGAAGCTTTCTTT. Protein product: CASRLAVTENLNTEAFF. The rearrangement joins TRBV12-2 to TRBJ1-1; TRBD1 was called by the table and not checked on the DNA. TRBV12-2 represents a pseudogene. The CDR3 loop spans 17 amino acids.

This chain uses TRBV24-1 with TRBJ2-1, with 8 bases matching TRBD2. This CDR3 has 15 residues. CDR1 is KGHDR, CDR2 SFDVKD, per germline. Trimming removed 9 bases from V and 5 bases from J; junction bases left unmatched: 11. CDR3 sequence: CATPRGGLRDNEQFF. DNA of the CDR3: TGTGCCACCCCCCGGGGGGGCCTGAGGGACAATGAGCAGTTCTTC.

The chain is built from TRBV18 and TRBJ1-3, with D unclear. This CDR3 region has 15 residues. CDR1 and CDR2 (germline): KGHSH, LQKENI. Trimming cost V 2 bases and J 0 bases, with 8 bases left between them. The CDR3 reads CASSPVHSSGNTIYF. In nucleotides, the CDR3 is TGTGCCAGCTCACCAGTCCACAGCTCTGGAAACACCATATATTTT. The complete variable domain, with remaining parts taken from reference TRBV18 and TRBJ1-3, reads NAGVMQNPRHLVRRRGQEARLRCSPMKGHSHVYWYRQLPEEGLKFMVYLQKENIIDESGMPKERFSAEFPKEGPSILRIQQVVRGDSAAYFCASSPVHSSGNTIYFGEGSWLTVV.

The rearrangement joins TRBV2 to TRBJ2-3; D gene unclear. The germline V gene encodes CDR1 SNHLY and CDR2 FYNNEI. V was trimmed by 0 bases and J by 7 bases, leaving 5 bases between them. The CDR3 covers 12 residues. The CDR3 DNA reads as TGTGCCAGCAGTGAAGCGACTTATACGCAGTATTTT. Protein product: CASSEATYTQYF.

The chain employs TRBV12-2 and TRBJ2-1; TRBD2, the table's D call, lacks a check against the DNA. TRBV12-2 is shown as a pseudogene. The CDR3 contains 16 residues. DNA for the CDR3: TGTGCAAGTCGCTTCTTTAGCGGGAGGGCCGGCGATGAGCAGTTCTTC. This codes for CASRFFSGRAGDEQFF.